This TCR beta chain is from a study of early T cells in non-severe SARS-CoV-2 infection. The overall study: Unsorted whole blood bulk RNA was sequenced, with unpaired chains. Whole-study results and caveats: In VDJdb matching, anti-spike CD8 responses were favored while private and CD4 specificities went missing.

Individual cDNA molecules were tagged with unique molecular identifiers, the study reported. TCRdb itself ran the 5' RACE reads through MiXCR, one entry per CDR3 protein. This table has over 85,000 distinct CDR3 sequences, around 13% appearing once. V shed 6 bases and J shed 0 bases, with 12 bases lying between them. The CDR3 has 15 amino acids. This clonotype was detected ten times or more. Its antigen is currently unknown. Source material: whole blood. This sequence originates from an adult who was a healthcare worker with PCR-confirmed SARS-CoV-2 infection or an uninfected control (not recorded which). This sequence joins TRBV12-3 or TRBV12-4 and TRBJ1-3; D unresolved. DNA of the CDR3: TGTGCCAGCAGGATACAGAGCCTCTCTGGAAACACCATATATTTT. Residues: CASRIQSLSGNTIYF.